The 10 T cell receptor beta chains below come from one sample, sequenced in a study of regulatory T cells in long-lasting Graves disease. For TCR beta, libraries came from iRepertoire HTBI primers and Arm-PCR of CDR3 regions. Each CDR3 protein gets one entry after TCRdb re-called the multiplex PCR reads with MiXCR. The sample consists of a few hundred thousand distinct CDR3 sequences, roughly a fifth of them appearing once. Time point defined: persistent/refractory GD, antithyroid drugs over 5 years with positive TRAb. The TCR library was prepared using RNA isolated from PBMCs. The sequencing used peripheral blood mononuclear cells (PBMCs), collected when the disease was refractory, from a patient treated with antithyroid drugs. The receptors were gathered from a female donor with Graves disease.

This clonotype has at least ten counts. The V gene is TRBV28, the J gene TRBJ2-4, with TRBD2 matching over 7 bases. This CDR3 spans 16 amino acids. The V and J ends lost 5 bases and 0 bases, in that order; junction bases with no gene match: 7. Germline assignment: CDR1 MDHEN and CDR2 SYDVKM. The CDR3 DNA sequence: TGTGCCAGCAGTACTAGCGCCGAGCTAGCCAAAAACATTCAGTACTTC. It yields the protein CASSTSAELAKNIQYF.

This clonotype was seen repeatedly, ten times or more. J is TRBJ2-5 and V is TRBV3-1; D gene unclear. This CDR3 region has 14 residues. The germline V and J ends were trimmed by 0 bases and 2 bases, with 7 bases remaining between them. Germline loops: CDR1 LGHDT, CDR2 YNNKEL (reference sequence). CDR3 sequence reads: CASSQDTTQETQYF. DNA of the CDR3: TGTGCCAGCAGCCAAGATACCACTCAAGAGACCCAGTACTTC.

This clonotype was detected ten times or more. The V and J genes are TRBV6-1 and TRBJ2-7, with D possibly called TRBD1 or TRBD2 (5 bases each). The length of the CDR3 is 14 residues. V was pared by 2 bases and J by 5 bases, with 13 bases between. Germline lookup yields CDR1 MNHNS and CDR2 SASEGT. CDR3 nucleotide sequence: TGTGCCAGCAGTGAAATGGGGACGTCCAACGAGCAGTACTTC. Protein product: CASSEMGTSNEQYF.

Points on this clonotype: A much more abundant neighbour one base away suggests this may be a read error. Likely a read error: the CDR3 ends without its conserved phenylalanine or tryptophan. This chain joins TRBV7-2 and TRBJ1-2; 8 bases are shared with TRBD1. Germline CDR1 and CDR2: SGHTA and FQGNSA. The CDR3 has 14 residues. The trim removed 5 bases at V and 5 bases at J, leaving 7 bases unmatched. The CDR3 sequence is CASSPITGGYGYTS. Written as DNA, the CDR3 is TGTGCCAGCAGCCCTATTACAGGGGGGTATGGCTACACCTCC.

Note on this clonotype: Sequence at one end of the junction differs from germline and may be a read error. The V and J genes are TRBV15 and TRBJ1-1; D remains ambiguous. The CDR3 is 13 residues long. Germline assignment: CDR1 LNHNV and CDR2 YYDKDF (reference sequence). The CDR3 sequence: CTTSSQGSAEAFF. In DNA form, the CDR3 reads TGTACCACCAGTTCCCAAGGCTCCGCTGAAGCTTTCTTT.

The V and J genes are TRBV7-9 and TRBJ1-4, with 8 bases lining up with TRBD1. After removal of 4 bases from V and 2 bases from J, the junction contained 6 bases not matched to a gene. CDR1 and CDR2 from the germline V gene are SEHNR and FQNEAQ (reference sequence). The CDR3 has 16 residues. CDR3 bases: TGTGCCAGCAGCTCACCGGACAGGGTTACTAATGAAAAACTGTTTTTT. Residues: CASSSPDRVTNEKLFF. The variable domain in full, completed from reference TRBV7-9 and TRBJ1-4, reads DTGVSQNPRHKITKRGQNVTFRCDPISEHNRLYWYRQTLGQGPEFLTYFQNEAQLEKSRLLSDRFSAERPKGSFSTLEIQRTEQGDSAMYLCASSSPDRVTNEKLFFGSGTQLSVL.

This clonotype showed up just a few times. The chain recombines TRBV4-1 with TRBJ1-2; D ambiguous. Germline V gives CDR1 MGHRA, CDR2 YSYEKL. V lost 10 bases to trimming and J lost 8 bases, with 14 bases between them. CDR3 size: 11 residues. The CDR3 spells CATRAVGGYTF. The CDR3 region has the DNA TGCGCCACCAGAGCTGTGGGGGGCTACACCTTC.

In DNA, the CDR3 is TGTGCCAGCATTGGGCTAGCGGGAGGGCCCGCCGGGGAGCTGTTTTTT. This translates into CASIGLAGGPAGELFF. This chain connects TRBV11-2 to TRBJ2-2, with 12 bases aligning to TRBD2. The junction had 9 bases not matched to a gene; V was cut back by 7 bases and J by 6 bases. Germline V CDR1 and CDR2: SGHAT, FQNNGV. The CDR3 runs 16 residues. Full variable domain (rest looked up from reference TRBV11-2 and TRBJ2-2): EAGVAQSPRYKIIEKRQSVAFWCNPISGHATLYWYQQILGQGPKLLIQFQNNGVVDDSQLPKDRFSAERLKGVDSTLKIQPAKLEDSAVYLCASIGLAGGPAGELFFGEGSRLTVL.

This chain connects TRBV7-2 to TRBJ1-3; TRBD1 is a possible D gene (6 bases). The germline V gene has CDR1 SGHTA and CDR2 FQGNSA. V gave up 2 bases and J gave up 0 bases, with 14 bases separating them. The CDR3 runs to 17 residues. The DNA for the CDR3 is TGTGCCAGCAGCTTAAACCCGACAGGCCGCTCTGGAAACACCATATATTTT. Amino acid sequence: CASSLNPTGRSGNTIYF.

This chain connects TRBV7-9 to TRBJ2-5; D not resolved. Trimming shortened V by 3 bases and J by 1 base, and 24 bases separated the two germline ends. Germline-derived CDR1 and CDR2 are SEHNR and FQNEAQ (reference sequence). This CDR3 has 19 amino acids. CDR3 residues: CASSFGRSSSAALQETQYF. Written as DNA, the CDR3 is TGTGCCAGCAGCTTTGGTCGGTCGAGTTCGGCAGCACTCCAAGAGACCCAGTACTTC.